A selection of T cell receptor beta chains follows, all from one sample in a study of blood T cell repertoires in COVID-19. This table comes from immunoSEQ multiplex PCR, and its TCRdb copy is limited to in-frame clones, with some not included. This sample has 90,000 to 120,000 clones, with around nine tenths found just once. The sample was peripheral blood. Receptors originate from a human donor in a cohort sampled during active COVID-19. The CDR3 runs from the conserved cysteine through the conserved F or W. The order of the fields is J gene, clone size, V gene, D gene, CDR3 DNA, CDR3 protein. The D gene is left open where the match is weak. Not all rows give a size; the values are once, few, many and, for expanded clones, a class.

TRBJ1-2 | once | TRBV5-5 | . | TGTGCCAGCAGCTTATTAAGTATCGGGAACTATGGCTACACCTTC | CASSLLSIGNYGYTF
TRBJ2-5 | . | TRBV25-1 | . | TGTGCCAGCAGTGACTGGTCGGAGCAAGAGACCCAGTACTTC | CASSDWSEQETQYF
TRBJ2-1 | . | TRBV9 | TRBD2 | TGTGCCAGCAGCGTAGGGCCGGGGGGACTACCGAATGAGCAGTTCTTC | CASSVGPGGLPNEQFF
TRBJ2-3 | . | TRBV24-1 | TRBD2 | TGTGCCACCAGTGACCCCGGACTAGCGGGAGGAGGGACAGATACGCAGTATTTT | CATSDPGLAGGGTDTQYF
TRBJ2-7 | once | TRBV13 | . | TGTGCCAGCAGCTTAGGCCGGTTTTTGGTCCGTCCCTACGAGCAGTACTTC | CASSLGRFLVRPYEQYF
TRBJ1-2 | . | TRBV6-5 | . | TGTGCCAGCAGACCGGTTTCTCTCAACTATGGCTACACCTTC | CASRPVSLNYGYTF
TRBJ2-3 | . | TRBV28 | TRBD2 | TGTGCCAGCAGTTTGACTCTAGCGGGGCCTAGCACAGATACGCAGTATTTT | CASSLTLAGPSTDTQYF
TRBJ1-2 | . | TRBV18 | TRBD1 | TGTGCCAGCTCACCTGGACAGGGGGTCGGCTACACCTTC | CASSPGQGVGYTF
TRBJ1-3 | . | TRBV28 | . | TGTGCCAGCGGACTTCGGGAACGGTTCAGGGGAAACACCATATATTTT | CASGLRERFRGNTIYF
TRBJ2-3 | . | TRBV6-1 | TRBD1 | TGTGCCAGCAGTGAAAGACAGGGGGGGGCAGATACGCAGTATTTT | CASSERQGGADTQYF
TRBJ1-2 | . | TRBV3-1/TRBV3-2 | TRBD1 | TGTGCCAGCAGCCAAGTCTCCGGGACAGCCTATGGCTACACCTTC | CASSQVSGTAYGYTF
TRBJ1-3 | . | TRBV6-2/TRBV6-3 | . | TGTGCCAGCAGTTACTCGAGGCAGATCGGAAACACCATATATTTT | CASSYSRQIGNTIYF
TRBJ1-2 | . | TRBV18 | . | TGTGCCAGCTCACCCGACAGACTCTATGGCTACACCTTC | CASSPDRLYGYTF
TRBJ1-5 | once | TRBV5-4 | . | TGTGCCAGCAGCTTGGGAGGGAGCAATCAGCCCCAGCATTTT | CASSLGGSNQPQHF
TRBJ2-1 | . | TRBV6-5 | . | TGTGCCAGCAGTTACGGCGGGAAGTCCTACAATGAGCAGTTCTTC | CASSYGGKSYNEQFF
TRBJ1-2 | . | TRBV24-1 | . | TGTGCCACCAGTGAGAAGACATCCTATGGCTACACCTTC | CATSEKTSYGYTF
TRBJ1-2 | . | TRBV19 | . | TGTGCCAGTAGCCCGGTAATTAACTATGGCTACACCTTC | CASSPVINYGYTF